Below, 28 T cell receptor beta chains from the same sample are listed, as sequenced in a study of T-cell memory formation after mild COVID-19. TCRdb processed the 5' RACE reads anew with MiXCR; each CDR3 protein has one entry. The sample includes about 470,000 distinct CDR3 sequences, 18% seen only once; the top ten take more than 9%. The sequencing sample was made of PBMCs or a T cell subset sorted from them (not recorded which). These receptors all stem from an adult woman who had mild COVID-19 (a few samples of this study predate the infection). Cell type and time point are not known.

This chain connects TRBV5-5 to TRBJ2-5; maybe TRBD1 (5 bases). The length of the CDR3 is 13 residues. V was clipped by 4 bases and J by 5 bases, with 12 bases between them. Germline assignment: CDR1 SGHKS and CDR2 YYEKEE (reference sequence). The CDR3, as DNA: TGTGCCAGCAGCCACCTGGCAGGGGAGACCCAGTACTTC. Encoded protein: CASSHLAGETQYF.

A few counts support this clonotype. The chain links TRBV24-1 to TRBJ2-7; TRBD2 matches at 10 bases. Germline loops: CDR1 KGHDR, CDR2 SFDVKD. V shed 3 bases and J 2 bases; nucleotides not matched to a gene: 6. This CDR3 has 16 residues. CDR3 in DNA: TGTGCCACCAGTGATCCTAGGACTAGCGGCGCCTACGAGCAGTACTTC. Its protein product is CATSDPRTSGAYEQYF.

This clonotype was observed a few times. This chain uses TRBV20-1 with TRBJ2-7; 8 positions match TRBD1. V shed 0 bases, J shed 3 bases, and the junction held 7 bases outside the gene matches. Germline-derived CDR1 and CDR2 are DFQATT and SNEGSKA (reference sequence). CDR3 size: 15 residues. The CDR3 region has the DNA TGCAGTGCTAGAGATGACAGGGGCCTTGGCTACGAGCAGTACTTC. It codes for CSARDDRGLGYEQYF.

This clonotype was counted between two and nine times. J is TRBJ2-5 and V is TRBV6-1; no definite D call. CDR3 length: 13 amino acids. V was clipped by 1 base and J by 5 bases, with 8 bases between them. Germline CDR1 is MNHNS and CDR2 is SASEGT. The CDR3 sequence: CASSEGLTETQYF. CDR3 DNA: TGTGCCAGCAGTGAAGGTCTTACGGAGACCCAGTACTTC.

This chain joins TRBV6-1 and TRBJ2-7; 10 nucleotides line up with TRBD1. Germline V gene data show CDR1 as MNHNS and CDR2 as SASEGT. This CDR3 comprises 16 residues. Trimming took 6 bases from V and 2 from J; bases not matched to a gene: 10. The CDR3 loop is CASRLTGGDGPYEQYF. The CDR3 region has the DNA TGTGCCAGCAGACTGACAGGGGGCGACGGACCCTACGAGCAGTACTTC.

This clonotype showed up many times. The chain links TRBV20-1 to TRBJ2-1; TRBD2 might be the D (5 bases). Per germline, CDR1 DFQATT and CDR2 SNEGSKA (reference sequence). With 3 bases removed from V and 9 bases from J, the gap between germline ends came to 15 bases. The CDR3 is 13 amino acids. The CDR3 DNA sequence: TGCAGTGCTAGCCTAGCAGGTGTGGGTGAGCAGTTCTTC. This translates into CSASLAGVGEQFF.

The chain carries TRBV7-2 and TRBJ2-7, with 16 bases identical to TRBD2. The ends lost 8 bases at V and 9 bases at J; junction bases unmatched: 13. The CDR3 is 16 residues long. Germline CDR1 reads SGHTA; CDR2 reads FQGNSA. The CDR3 coding sequence is TGTGCCAGCGCATTATCCGGGACTAGCGGGGGGGCCAGGCAGTACTTC. It encodes CASALSGTSGGARQYF. The whole variable domain, filled in from reference TRBV7-2 and TRBJ2-7, reads GAGVSQSPSNKVTEKGKDVELRCDPISGHTALYWYRQSLGQGLEFLIYFQGNSAPDKSGLPSDRFSAERTGGSVSTLTIQRTQQEDSAVYLCASALSGTSGGARQYFGPGTRLTVT.

This clonotype was seen only a few times. The V and J genes are TRBV7-3 and TRBJ2-1; 13 bases match TRBD2. The CDR3 consists of 15 residues. Germline V CDR1 and CDR2: SGHTA, FQGTGA. J lost 9 bases, V lost 5 bases, and 7 bases had no gene match. This chain's CDR3 is CASSRGLAGSGEQFF. The CDR3 nucleotides are TGTGCCAGCAGCCGGGGACTAGCGGGGAGCGGTGAGCAGTTCTTC.

This clonotype was detected only a few times. The chain carries TRBV7-2 and TRBJ2-7, with 10 bases lining up with TRBD2. The germline V gene has CDR1 SGHTA and CDR2 FQGNSA. The CDR3 has 15 residues. The V and J ends lost 5 bases and 2 bases, in that order; junction bases with no gene match: 6. DNA for the CDR3: TGTGCCAGCAGCCCCGTAGCGGGAGGTCCCTACGAGCAGTACTTC. Its translation: CASSPVAGGPYEQYF.

J is TRBJ2-7 and V is TRBV12-5; no definite D call. The germline V and J ends were trimmed by 1 base and 0 bases, with 1 base remaining between them. CDR1 and CDR2 from the germline V gene are LGHNT and FRNRAP. The CDR3 totals 12 residues. The CDR3 bases are TGTGCTAGTGGTTTGGCCTCCTACGAGCAGTACTTC. Protein: CASGLASYEQYF.

This clonotype was recorded at least ten times. V and J are TRBV5-6 and TRBJ2-6; D ambiguous. The CDR3 extends over 15 amino acids. Trimming took off 1 base at V and 0 bases at J, with 5 bases between the two ends. The germline V gene has CDR1 SGHDT and CDR2 YYEEEE. CDR3 region: CASSLLGSGANVLTF. CDR3 coding DNA: TGTGCCAGCAGCTTGTTGGGCTCTGGGGCCAACGTCCTGACTTTC.

This clonotype was observed a handful of times. The CDR3 reads CASGLRLAGGTYNEQFF. The CDR3 DNA sequence: TGTGCTAGTGGCCTCCGTTTAGCGGGAGGAACCTACAATGAGCAGTTCTTC. The chain carries TRBV12-5 and TRBJ2-1; 10 nucleotides align to TRBD2. The CDR3 has 17 amino acids. Losses at the gene ends were 6 bases for V and 2 bases for J; bases not matched to a gene: 10. Germline V gene sequence: CDR1 LGHNT, CDR2 FRNRAP.

This clonotype occurred a few times. The V call is TRBV10-3, the J call TRBJ2-1; 11 nucleotides agree with TRBD2. Germline CDR1 and CDR2: ENHRY and SYGVKD. V dropped 0 bases and J dropped 7; count of bases not matched to a gene: 5. CDR3 length: 16 residues. Written as DNA, the CDR3 is TGTGCCATCAGTGAGTCCGGTAGCGGGGGGGGAAATGAGCAGTTCTTC. Its translation: CAISESGSGGGNEQFF.

The chain recombines TRBV6-5 with TRBJ1-2; D might be TRBD1 (6 bases). The CDR3 is made up of 13 amino acids. CDR1 and CDR2 from the germline V gene are MNHEY and SVGAGI. V was clipped by 5 bases and J by 6 bases, with 13 bases between them. This CDR3 is CASSTTGNHGYTF. The CDR3 nucleotides read TGTGCCAGCAGTACAACAGGGAATCATGGCTACACCTTC.

V gene TRBV19 combines with J gene TRBJ1-6, with D possibly being TRBD1 (6 bases). Looked up from germline, CDR1 is LNHDA and CDR2 is SQIVND (reference sequence). V lost 5 bases and J lost 5, with 10 bases in between. The CDR3 runs to 14 residues. For the CDR3, the DNA is TGTGCCAGTAGTTCCAGGGGAGATAATTCACCCCTCCACTTT. This translates into CASSSRGDNSPLHF.

The genes are TRBV7-6 and TRBJ2-1; D ambiguous. The CDR3 has 15 amino acids. V was shortened by 4 bases and J by 5 bases, with 15 bases between the two germline ends. Germline V gene lookup returns CDR1 SGHVS and CDR2 FNYEAQ. The CDR3 sequence is CASSSRDPQNNEQFF. The CDR3 DNA follows: TGTGCCAGCAGCTCTAGAGATCCTCAAAACAATGAGCAGTTCTTC.

The gene calls are TRBV9 and TRBJ2-7, with D tentatively TRBD2 (5 bases). This CDR3 has 12 residues. With 3 bases removed from V and 6 bases from J, the gap between germline ends came to 10 bases. CDR1 is SGDLS, CDR2 YYNGEE, per germline. This CDR3 is CASSALAGEQYF. The CDR3 DNA reads as TGTGCCAGCAGCGCTCTAGCCGGCGAGCAGTACTTC.

The chain recombines TRBV7-2 with TRBJ2-5; possible D gene TRBD2, 5 bases. The germline V gene has CDR1 SGHTA and CDR2 FQGNSA. V lost 1 base, J lost 0 bases, and 9 bases lay in between. The CDR3 runs to 15 residues. CDR3 sequence (DNA): TGTGCCAGCAGCTTAGTGAGGGCGTACCAAGAGACCCAGTACTTC. This translates into CASSLVRAYQETQYF.

This clonotype was seen a handful of times. V gene TRBV5-1 combines with J gene TRBJ1-1; 7 bases map to TRBD1. V shed 5 bases, J shed 2 bases, and the junction held 9 bases outside the gene matches. The CDR3 is made up of 15 amino acids. CDR1 is SGHRS and CDR2 is YFSETQ in the germline V gene. The CDR3 is CASSFGTAGNTEAFF. Here the CDR3 DNA reads TGCGCCAGCAGTTTCGGGACAGCCGGAAACACTGAAGCTTTCTTT.

V gene TRBV19 combines with J gene TRBJ2-1; D is tentatively TRBD1 or TRBD2 (6 bases each). Looked up from germline, CDR1 is LNHDA and CDR2 is SQIVND (reference sequence). The CDR3 runs to 14 residues. V was clipped by 5 bases and J by 3 bases, with 11 bases between them. The CDR3: CASSVGGSYNEQFF. In DNA, the CDR3 is TGTGCCAGTAGTGTCGGGGGCAGCTACAATGAGCAGTTCTTC.

This clonotype was found many times. The rearrangement joins TRBV7-3 to TRBJ2-1; 9 bases line up with TRBD2. Germline CDR1 is SGHTA and CDR2 is FQGTGA. The CDR3 sequence is 15 residues long. After removal of 5 bases from V and 3 bases from J, the junction contained 5 bases not matched to a gene. In nucleotides, the CDR3 is TGTGCCAGCAGCCCAGCGGGAGGAAACTACAATGAGCAGTTCTTC. Encoded protein: CASSPAGGNYNEQFF.

The CDR3 spells CASSYAGYGGDSNYGYTF. CDR3 sequence (DNA): TGTGCCAGCAGTTACGCCGGCTACGGCGGTGACTCTAACTATGGCTACACCTTC. The rearrangement links TRBV6-2 or TRBV6-3 to TRBJ1-2; D ambiguous. There are 18 residues in the CDR3. The V gene's germline CDR1 is MNHEY and CDR2 SVGEGT. Between the trimmed V and J ends, which lost 2 bases and 0 bases, there was a span of 19 bases.

The V call is TRBV5-1, the J call TRBJ2-5; perhaps TRBD1 as D (6 bases). Germline-derived CDR1 and CDR2 are SGHRS and YFSETQ. The CDR3 spans 14 residues. The germline V and J ends were trimmed by 3 bases and 0 bases, with 9 bases remaining between them. The CDR3 sequence: CASSSGTHQETQYF. CDR3 coding DNA: TGCGCCAGCAGCTCCGGGACACACCAAGAGACCCAGTACTTC.

The V call is TRBV24-1, the J call TRBJ1-1; D remains ambiguous. CDR3 length: 15 amino acids. Germline V gives CDR1 KGHDR, CDR2 SFDVKD. V lost 4 bases, J lost 1 base, and 12 bases lay in between. The CDR3: CATSDPKDGNTEAFF. Written as DNA, the CDR3 is TGTGCCACCAGTGACCCGAAGGACGGGAACACTGAAGCTTTCTTT.

This chain connects TRBV29-1 to TRBJ2-1; 7 nucleotides agree with TRBD2. Germline CDR1 and CDR2: SQVTM and ANQGSEA. V was pared by 6 bases and J by 4 bases, with 9 bases of the junction left unmatched. CDR3 length equals 14 residues. The CDR3 region has the DNA TGCAGCGTCCGCGAACTAGCGCCTTACAATGAGCAGTTCTTC. Translation gives CSVRELAPYNEQFF.

A few counts support this clonotype. V is TRBV7-3 and J is TRBJ2-3; a weak D match, TRBD2 (7 bases). The germline V and J ends were trimmed by 2 bases and 1 base, with 13 bases remaining between them. The CDR3 covers 16 residues. The germline CDR1 and CDR2 sequences are SGHTA and FQGTGA. The CDR3 DNA follows: TGTGCCAGCAGCTTACGGGGGGCCGAGGGCACAGATACGCAGTATTTT. This sequence encodes CASSLRGAEGTDTQYF.

This clonotype was recorded a few times. CDR3: CSVVIPGLGGYTF. CDR3 bases: TGCAGCGTTGTGATACCTGGACTAGGAGGCTACACCTTC. This chain links TRBV29-1 with TRBJ1-2; D is ambiguous. V was cut by 4 bases and J by 8 bases, with 17 bases left in between. The CDR3 has 13 residues. The V gene's germline CDR1 is SQVTM and CDR2 ANQGSEA.

V usage is TRBV5-1 and J usage is TRBJ1-2; 7 bases match TRBD1. Unmatched junction bases numbered 8, after V lost 2 bases and J lost 4 bases. The CDR3 sequence is 15 residues long. Germline V lookup: CDR1 SGHRS, CDR2 YFSETQ. CDR3 nucleotide sequence: TGCGCCAGCAGCTTTCCCGCAGGGGGTAGCTATGGCTACACCTTC. Its protein is CASSFPAGGSYGYTF.